The clone carrying this TCR beta chain was counted a few times. The source of the sample is a study of T cells in Graves' hyperthyroidism and ophthalmopathy. Pregnant or lactating patients were excluded, as were those with uncontrolled infection or other autoimmune disease. Amplification yielded TCR beta CDR3 regions, with RNA transcripts as the source. First-round RT-PCR targeting the TCR CDR3 was performed with the HTBI primer set. TCRdb itself ran the multiplex PCR reads through MiXCR, one entry per CDR3 protein. Seen here are 390,000 or so distinct CDR3 sequences, roughly 15% observed once, and the top ten hold over 10%. The receptor was derived from a young man with Graves' ophthalmopathy. The sequenced material came from blood.

The CDR3 sequence is CASSVDGDGNTIYF. The CDR3 coding sequence is TGTGCCAGCAGCGTAGACGGGGATGGAAACACCATATATTTT. The rearrangement links TRBV9 to TRBJ1-3, with D hard to call. The germline V gene has CDR1 SGDLS and CDR2 YYNGEE. The CDR3 extends over 14 amino acids. Trimming pared 0 bases from V and 3 bases from J, leaving 7 bases between.